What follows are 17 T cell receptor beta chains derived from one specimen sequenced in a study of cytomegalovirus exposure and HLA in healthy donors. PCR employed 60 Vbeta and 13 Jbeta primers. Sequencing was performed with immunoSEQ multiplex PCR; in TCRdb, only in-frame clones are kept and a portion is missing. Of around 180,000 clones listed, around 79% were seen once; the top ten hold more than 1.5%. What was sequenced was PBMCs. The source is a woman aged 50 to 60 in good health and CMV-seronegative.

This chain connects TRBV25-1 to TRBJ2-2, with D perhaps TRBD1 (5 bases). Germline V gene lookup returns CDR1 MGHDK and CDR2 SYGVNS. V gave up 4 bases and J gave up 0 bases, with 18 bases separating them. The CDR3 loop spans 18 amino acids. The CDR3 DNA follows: TGTGCCAGCAGTGCGGAGAACTACAGGAGCTCGAACACCGGGGAGCTGTTTTTT. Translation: CASSAENYRSSNTGELFF.

The CDR3 reads CASSLMTSGVGDTQYF. The CDR3 DNA reads as TGTGCCAGCAGCTTAATGACTAGCGGGGTGGGCGATACGCAGTATTTT. The chain couples TRBV11-2 to TRBJ2-3; 11 bases match TRBD2. V shed 2 bases and J 6 bases; nucleotides not matched to a gene: 7. This CDR3 spans 16 amino acids. Germline CDR1 and CDR2: SGHAT and FQNNGV.

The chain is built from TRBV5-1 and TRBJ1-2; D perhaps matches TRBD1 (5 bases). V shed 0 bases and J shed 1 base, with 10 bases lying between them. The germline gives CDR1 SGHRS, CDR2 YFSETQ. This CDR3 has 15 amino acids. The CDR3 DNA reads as TGCGCCAGCAGCTTGGCGGGGGTGGTTAACTATGGCTACACCTTC. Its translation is CASSLAGVVNYGYTF.

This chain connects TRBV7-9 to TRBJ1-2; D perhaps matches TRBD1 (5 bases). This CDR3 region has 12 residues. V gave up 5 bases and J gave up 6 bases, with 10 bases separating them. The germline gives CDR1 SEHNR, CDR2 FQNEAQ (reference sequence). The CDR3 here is CASSRTLDGYTF. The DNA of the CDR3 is TGTGCCAGCAGCAGGACACTCGATGGCTACACCTTC.

CDR3 nucleotides: TGTGCCAGCAGCTCGGGCCTAGGACAGCTCAATGAGCAGTTCTTC. Translation gives CASSSGLGQLNEQFF. The chain combines TRBV5-4 with TRBJ2-1; possible D gene TRBD1, 6 bases. V was cut by 3 bases and J by 6 bases, with 16 bases left in between. Germline V lookup: CDR1 SGHNT, CDR2 YYREEE (reference sequence). This CDR3 is built from 15 residues. Full variable domain (rest looked up from reference TRBV5-4 and TRBJ2-1): ETGVTQSPTHLIKTRGQQVTLRCSSQSGHNTVSWYQQALGQGPQFIFQYYREEENGRGNFPPRFSGLQFPNYSSELNVNALELDDSALYLCASSSGLGQLNEQFFGPGTRLTVL.

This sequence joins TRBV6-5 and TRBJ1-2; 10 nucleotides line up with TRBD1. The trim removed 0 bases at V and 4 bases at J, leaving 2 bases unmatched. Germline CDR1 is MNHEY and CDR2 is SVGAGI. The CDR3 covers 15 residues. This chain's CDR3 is CASSYSGTGVYGYTF. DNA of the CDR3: TGTGCCAGCAGTTACTCAGGGACAGGGGTCTATGGCTACACCTTC.

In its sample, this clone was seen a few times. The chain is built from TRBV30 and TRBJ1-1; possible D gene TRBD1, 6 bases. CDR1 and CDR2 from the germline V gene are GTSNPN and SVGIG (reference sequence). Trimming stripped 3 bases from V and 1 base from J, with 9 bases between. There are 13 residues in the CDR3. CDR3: CAWRKQGNTEAFF. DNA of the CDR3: TGTGCCTGGAGGAAACAGGGGAACACTGAAGCTTTCTTT.

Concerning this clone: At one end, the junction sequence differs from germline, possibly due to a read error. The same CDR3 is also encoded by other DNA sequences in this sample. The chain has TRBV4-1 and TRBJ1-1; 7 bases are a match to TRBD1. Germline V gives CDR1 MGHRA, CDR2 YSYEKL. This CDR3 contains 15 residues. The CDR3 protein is CASSQRDRLNTEAFF. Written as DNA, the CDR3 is TGCGCCAGCAGCCAAAGGGACAGATTGAACACTGAGGCTTTCTTT.

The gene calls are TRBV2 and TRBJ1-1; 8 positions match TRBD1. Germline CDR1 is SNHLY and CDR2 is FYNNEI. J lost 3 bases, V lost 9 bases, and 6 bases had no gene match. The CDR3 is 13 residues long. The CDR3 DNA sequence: TGTGCCAGGCCGGACAGGGCGGACACTGAAGCTTTCTTT. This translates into CARPDRADTEAFF.

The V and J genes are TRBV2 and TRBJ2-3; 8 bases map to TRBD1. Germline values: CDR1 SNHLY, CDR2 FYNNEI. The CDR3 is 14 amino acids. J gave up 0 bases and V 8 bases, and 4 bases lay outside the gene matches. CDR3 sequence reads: CASGQGSSTDTQYF. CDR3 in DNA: TGTGCCAGCGGACAGGGATCTAGCACAGATACGCAGTATTTT. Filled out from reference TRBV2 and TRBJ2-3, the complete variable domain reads EPEVTQTPSHQVTQMGQEVILRCVPISNHLYFYWYRQILGQKVEFLVSFYNNEISEKSEIFDDQFSVERPDGSNFTLKIRSTKLEDSAMYFCASGQGSSTDTQYFGPGTRLTVL.

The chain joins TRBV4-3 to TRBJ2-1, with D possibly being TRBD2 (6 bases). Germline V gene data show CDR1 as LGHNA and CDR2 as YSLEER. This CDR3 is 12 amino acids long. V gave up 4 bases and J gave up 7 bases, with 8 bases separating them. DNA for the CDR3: TGCGCCAGCAGCCTTAGCGGAAATGAGCAGTTCTTC. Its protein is CASSLSGNEQFF.

CDR3 in amino acids: CASRPLYPTYEQYF. The CDR3 DNA is TGTGCCAGCAGGCCTCTATACCCGACCTACGAGCAGTACTTC. The gene calls are TRBV28 and TRBJ2-7; D unresolved. The germline V gene encodes CDR1 MDHEN and CDR2 SYDVKM. The CDR3 sequence is 14 residues long. V lost 6 bases and J lost 2, with 14 bases in between. Using reference TRBV28 and TRBJ2-7 for the parts outside the CDR3, the full variable domain is DVKVTQSSRYLVKRTGEKVFLECVQDMDHENMFWYRQDPGLGLRLIYFSYDVKMKEKGDIPEGYSVSREKKERFSLILESASTNQTSMYLCASRPLYPTYEQYFGPGTRLTVT.

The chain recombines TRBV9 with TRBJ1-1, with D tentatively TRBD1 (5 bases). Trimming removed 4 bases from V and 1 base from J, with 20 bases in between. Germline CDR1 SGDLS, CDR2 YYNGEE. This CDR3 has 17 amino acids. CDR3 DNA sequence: TGTGCCAGCAGCTCAAGAGGAGGGGAGTTACCGAACACTGAAGCTTTCTTT. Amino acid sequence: CASSSRGGELPNTEAFF.

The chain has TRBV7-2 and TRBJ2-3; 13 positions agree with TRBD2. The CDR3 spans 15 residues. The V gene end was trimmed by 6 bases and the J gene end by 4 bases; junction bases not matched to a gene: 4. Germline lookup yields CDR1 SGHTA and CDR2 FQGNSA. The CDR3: CASRPGLAGADTQYF. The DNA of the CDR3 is TGTGCCAGCAGGCCCGGACTAGCGGGAGCAGATACGCAGTATTTT.

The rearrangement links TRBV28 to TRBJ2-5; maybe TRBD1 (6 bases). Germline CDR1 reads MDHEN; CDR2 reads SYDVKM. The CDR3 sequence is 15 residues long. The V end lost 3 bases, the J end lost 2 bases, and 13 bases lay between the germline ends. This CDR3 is CASSFFGQGQETQYF. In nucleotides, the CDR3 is TGTGCCAGCAGTTTCTTCGGGCAGGGGCAAGAGACCCAGTACTTC.

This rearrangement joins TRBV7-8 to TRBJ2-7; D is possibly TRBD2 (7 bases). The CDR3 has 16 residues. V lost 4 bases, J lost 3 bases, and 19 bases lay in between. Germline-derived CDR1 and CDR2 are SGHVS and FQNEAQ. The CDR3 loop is CASSSPGGEAFYEQYF. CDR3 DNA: TGTGCCAGCAGCTCTCCGGGGGGCGAGGCGTTCTACGAGCAGTACTTC.

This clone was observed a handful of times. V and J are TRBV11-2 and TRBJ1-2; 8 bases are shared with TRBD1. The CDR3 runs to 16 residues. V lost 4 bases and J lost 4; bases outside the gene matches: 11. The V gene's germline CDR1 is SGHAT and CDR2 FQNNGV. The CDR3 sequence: CASSSTQGAKPYGYTF. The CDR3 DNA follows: TGTGCCAGCAGCTCGACCCAGGGGGCTAAGCCCTATGGCTACACCTTC.